The clone carrying this T cell receptor beta chain was detected ten times or more. Its specificity is not known. The data originate from a study of regulatory T cells in long-lasting Graves disease. Study information: With positive TSH receptor antibodies and over 5 years of antithyroid drugs, Graves' disease was considered persistent.

Notes on the study in general: Lower TCR diversity was seen in persistent Graves' patients than in newly diagnosed ones. Favoring TRBV28, TRBJ1-2 and TRBJ2-5 was a feature seen in persistent disease.

The time point denotes: persistent/refractory GD, antithyroid drugs over 5 years with positive TRAb. Making the TCR library involved RNA that had been extracted from PBMCs. Arm-PCR of CDR3 regions and iRepertoire HTBI primers were used to build TCR beta libraries. Each CDR3 protein is one row after TCRdb ran MiXCR on the multiplex PCR reads. The profile shows a few hundred thousand distinct CDR3 sequences, 23% of them singletons. Germline V gene data show CDR1 as SNHLY and CDR2 as FYNNEI. V lost 2 bases, J lost 6 bases, and 8 bases lay in between. CDR3 length: 12 amino acids. The clonotype originates from a female donor with Graves disease. The material sequenced was peripheral blood mononuclear cells (PBMCs), taken when the disease was refractory, from a patient treated with antithyroid drugs. This chain connects TRBV2 to TRBJ2-7; the D call may be TRBD1 or TRBD2 (5 bases each). The CDR3 is CASSEWGTEQYF. For the CDR3, the DNA is TGTGCCAGCAGTGAATGGGGGACCGAGCAGTACTTC.